The sample holds a few counts of the clone carrying this T cell receptor beta chain. The target antigen is unknown. Template material for amplifying TCR beta CDR3 regions consisted of RNA transcripts. The HTBI primer set was used in a first-round RT-PCR of the TCR CDR3. TCRdb used MiXCR to reprocess the multiplex PCR reads, holding one entry per CDR3 protein. The profile shows under 700,000 distinct CDR3 sequences, approximately 15% of them singletons. This entry is derived from a study of T cells in Graves' hyperthyroidism and ophthalmopathy. Newly diagnosed hyperthyroidism, duration under 2 months, in patients aged 18 to 65. Overall study results and limits: It was a median 6.5 months before onset that the model predicted ophthalmopathy. Blood shared most expanded thyroid clonotypes above 0.001.

The clonotype was recovered from a woman aged 18-35 years with Graves' hyperthyroidism. The specimen was blood.

The CDR3 coding sequence is TGTGCCAGCAGTTACGCGACAGGGCGTGGCTACACCTTC. Protein sequence: CASSYATGRGYTF. The chain couples TRBV6-6 to TRBJ1-2, with 7 positions matching TRBD1. Germline CDR1 MNHNY, CDR2 SVGAGI (reference sequence). The CDR3 is 13 residues long. Germline trimming cut 2 bases from V and 7 bases from J; bases unmatched to any gene: 4.